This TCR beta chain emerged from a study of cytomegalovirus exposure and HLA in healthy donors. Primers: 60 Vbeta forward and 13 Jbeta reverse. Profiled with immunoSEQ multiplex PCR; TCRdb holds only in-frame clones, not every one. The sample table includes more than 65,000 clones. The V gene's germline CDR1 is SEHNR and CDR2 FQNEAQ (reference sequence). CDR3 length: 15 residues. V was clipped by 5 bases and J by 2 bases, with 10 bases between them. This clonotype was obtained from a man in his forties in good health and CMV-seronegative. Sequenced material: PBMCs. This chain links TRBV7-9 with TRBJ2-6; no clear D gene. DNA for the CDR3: TGTGCCAGCAGCGCTGACCAGGCTGGGGCCAACGTCCTGACTTTC. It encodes CASSADQAGANVLTF. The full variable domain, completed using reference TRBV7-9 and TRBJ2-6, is DTGVSQNPRHKITKRGQNVTFRCDPISEHNRLYWYRQTLGQGPEFLTYFQNEAQLEKSRLLSDRFSAERPKGSFSTLEIQRTEQGDSAMYLCASSADQAGANVLTFGAGSRLTVL.